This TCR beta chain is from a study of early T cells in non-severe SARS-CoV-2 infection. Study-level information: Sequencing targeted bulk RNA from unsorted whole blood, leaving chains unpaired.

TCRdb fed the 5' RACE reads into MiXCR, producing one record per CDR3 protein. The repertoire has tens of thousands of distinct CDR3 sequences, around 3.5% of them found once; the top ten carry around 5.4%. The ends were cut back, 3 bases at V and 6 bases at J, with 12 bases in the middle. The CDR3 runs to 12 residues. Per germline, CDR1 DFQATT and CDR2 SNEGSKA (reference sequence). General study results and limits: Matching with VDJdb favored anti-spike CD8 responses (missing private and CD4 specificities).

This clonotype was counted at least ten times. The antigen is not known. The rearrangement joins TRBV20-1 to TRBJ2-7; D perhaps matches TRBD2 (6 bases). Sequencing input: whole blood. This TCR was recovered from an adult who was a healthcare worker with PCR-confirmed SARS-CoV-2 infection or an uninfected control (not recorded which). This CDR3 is CSASGSGGEQYF. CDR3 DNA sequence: TGCAGTGCTAGCGGGAGTGGAGGCGAGCAGTACTTC.